Following are 13 T cell receptor beta chains from one sample sequenced in a study of shared clonotypes between healthy human individuals. The table came from immunoSEQ multiplex PCR; TCRdb's copy has only in-frame clones and leaves some out. The sample has more than 1.2 million clones; 98% to 99% are singletons. The sequenced sample consisted of naive CD4+ T cells sorted from blood. Subset: CD45RA+ positively selected. These receptors were collected from a man aged 30 to 39 in good health.

The CDR3 region is CASSLLIEQFF. The CDR3 region has the DNA TGTGCCAGCAGCTTACTAATTGAGCAGTTCTTC. The rearrangement links TRBV5-6 to TRBJ2-1; D unresolved. Germline V lookup: CDR1 SGHDT, CDR2 YYEEEE. This CDR3 region has 11 residues. V lost 2 bases to trimming and J lost 9 bases, with 6 bases between them.

The V gene is TRBV1, the J gene TRBJ1-3; no check of the table's D call, TRBD1, against the DNA was made. TRBV1 is flagged as a pseudogene. The CDR3 totals 15 residues. CDR3 region: CTSSQVVPEGNTIYF. The CDR3 DNA reads TGCACCAGCAGCCAAGTTGTCCCAGAAGGAAACACCATATATTTT.

The rearrangement links TRBV11-2 to TRBJ1-1, with 9 positions matching TRBD1. The CDR3 spans 15 residues. Looked up from germline, CDR1 is SGHAT and CDR2 is FQNNGV. Trimming at V came to 5 bases and at J to 0 bases, leaving 4 bases not matched to a gene. CDR3 bases: TGTGCCAGCAGCACTGGGACAGGGATGAACACTGAAGCTTTCTTT. Translated: CASSTGTGMNTEAFF.

The V call is TRBV19, the J call TRBJ1-1; the match to TRBD1 covers 8 bases. CDR3 length equals 13 residues. The V gene's germline CDR1 is LNHDA and CDR2 SQIVND (reference sequence). Trimming cost V 5 bases and J 11 bases; bases outside gene matches: 10. The CDR3 DNA sequence: TGTGCCAGTAGTCCCAATGGACAGGGTGACGCTTTCTTT. As protein: CASSPNGQGDAFF.

V is TRBV6-4 and J is TRBJ2-1; tentative D call: TRBD1 (6 bases). Germline assignment: CDR1 MRHNA and CDR2 SNTAGT. V was shortened by 2 bases and J by 2 bases, with 16 bases between the two germline ends. The CDR3 totals 17 residues. The CDR3 here is CASSDTFGRGTYNEQFF. CDR3 DNA sequence: TGTGCCAGCAGTGACACCTTTGGCAGGGGCACCTACAATGAGCAGTTCTTC.

The table lists this clone with a count of one. This rearrangement joins TRBV28 to TRBJ1-1; TRBD1 matches 8 bases. CDR1 and CDR2 (germline): MDHEN, SYDVKM. There are 18 residues in the CDR3. V shed 2 bases, J shed 0 bases, and the junction held 11 bases outside the gene matches. CDR3 sequence: CASSLVFPTGAMNTEAFF. The CDR3, as DNA: TGTGCCAGCAGTTTAGTATTCCCGACAGGGGCCATGAACACTGAAGCTTTCTTT. The whole variable domain, filled in from reference TRBV28 and TRBJ1-1, reads DVKVTQSSRYLVKRTGEKVFLECVQDMDHENMFWYRQDPGLGLRLIYFSYDVKMKEKGDIPEGYSVSREKKERFSLILESASTNQTSMYLCASSLVFPTGAMNTEAFFGQGTRLTVV.

The chain carries TRBV5-1 and TRBJ2-5, with D maybe TRBD1 (6 bases). The length of the CDR3 is 16 residues. In germline, CDR1 is SGHRS, CDR2 YFSETQ. Trimming pared 4 bases from V and 5 bases from J, leaving 21 bases between. CDR3 nucleotide sequence: TGCGCCAGCAGCAGAGACCTCAGAGGGGGTATCGAGACCCAGTACTTC. Residues: CASSRDLRGGIETQYF.

The rearrangement links TRBV6-6 to TRBJ1-2; 9 bases are a match to TRBD1. Germline trimming cut 4 bases from V and 5 bases from J; bases unmatched to any gene: 8. From germline, CDR1 is MNHNY and CDR2 SVGAGI (reference sequence). The CDR3 is 15 amino acids. DNA of the CDR3: TGTGCCAGCAGTTCCCACAGGGGGCGGAGGTATGGCTACACCTTC. This sequence encodes CASSSHRGRRYGYTF.

The chain carries TRBV4-3 and TRBJ2-7, with D tentatively TRBD1 (5 bases). The CDR3 loop spans 13 amino acids. Looked up from germline, CDR1 is LGHNA and CDR2 is YSLEER. Trimming cost V 0 bases and J 7 bases, with 10 bases left between them. The CDR3 sequence: CASSQDAGREQYF. CDR3 DNA: TGCGCCAGCAGCCAAGATGCAGGGCGGGAGCAGTACTTC.

The chain is built from TRBV19 and TRBJ2-7; D remains unclear. The V gene lost 4 bases and the J gene lost 6 bases, with 19 bases spanning the gap. Germline-derived CDR1 and CDR2 are LNHDA and SQIVND (reference sequence). The CDR3 consists of 15 residues. The DNA of the CDR3 is TGTGCCAGTAGTAAGCAATACCTAAAGACGGGCGAGCAGTACTTC. This codes for CASSKQYLKTGEQYF.

The chain links TRBV12-2 to TRBJ2-1; TRBD2 is taken as the D call from the table, unchecked against the DNA. TRBV12-2 is shown as a pseudogene. The CDR3 consists of 18 residues. CDR3 bases: TGTGCAAGTCGCTTACTTGGGCGGGTGGAACACGGCCACAATGAGCAGTTCTTC. As protein: CASRLLGRVEHGHNEQFF.

V usage is TRBV19 and J usage is TRBJ2-7; tentatively, D is TRBD1 or TRBD2 (5 bases each). Per the germline V gene, CDR1 is LNHDA and CDR2 is SQIVND (reference sequence). This CDR3 spans 13 amino acids. The V and J ends lost 3 bases and 6 bases respectively, with 12 bases between them. Here the CDR3 reads CASSMGRSVEQYF. The CDR3 DNA is TGTGCCAGTAGTATGGGACGGAGCGTCGAGCAGTACTTC.

The V and J genes are TRBV11-3 and TRBJ1-3, with 8 bases identical to TRBD1. Unmatched junction bases numbered 5, after V lost 5 bases and J lost 2 bases. Germline values: CDR1 SGHNT, CDR2 YENEEA. The CDR3 contains 15 residues. The CDR3 DNA sequence: TGTGCCAGCAGCCAAGACAGGGGTCCTGGAAACACCATATATTTT. Residues: CASSQDRGPGNTIYF.